This section outlines one TCR beta chain sequence together with its context. Donors consisted of healthy bone marrow donors. This sample was included in a study of cytomegalovirus exposure and HLA in healthy donors. Study information: Roughly 85 million unique TCRs from HLA-typed donors made up an early data release.

The PCR was carried out with 60 Vbeta primers and 13 Jbeta primers. Sequencing was performed with immunoSEQ multiplex PCR; in TCRdb, only in-frame clones are kept and a portion is missing. The sample carries over 150,000 clones, over 70% recorded once. This CDR3 contains 13 residues. The ends were cut back, 4 bases at V and 8 bases at J, with 11 bases in the middle. Germline assignment: CDR1 MNHEY and CDR2 SVGAGI. The TCR comes from a man between 18 and 35 years old in good health and CMV-seropositive. Specimen: PBMCs. The gene calls are TRBV6-5 and TRBJ1-4; a possible D gene is TRBD1 (5 bases). The CDR3 bases are TGTGCCAGCAGTTTGTCAGGGCGCGAAAAACTGTTTTTT. Translating gives CASSLSGREKLFF.